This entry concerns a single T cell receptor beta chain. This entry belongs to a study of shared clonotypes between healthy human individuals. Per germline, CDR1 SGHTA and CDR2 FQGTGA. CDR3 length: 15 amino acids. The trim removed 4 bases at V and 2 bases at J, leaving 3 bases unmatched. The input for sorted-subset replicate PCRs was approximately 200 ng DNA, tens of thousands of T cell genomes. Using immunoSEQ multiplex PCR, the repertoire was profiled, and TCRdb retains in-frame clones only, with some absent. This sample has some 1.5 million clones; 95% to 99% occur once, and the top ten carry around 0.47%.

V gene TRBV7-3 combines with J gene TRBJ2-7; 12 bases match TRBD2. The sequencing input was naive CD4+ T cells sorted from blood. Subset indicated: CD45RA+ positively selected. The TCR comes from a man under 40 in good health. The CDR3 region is CASSSRTSGTYEQYF. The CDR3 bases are TGTGCCAGCAGCTCCCGGACTAGCGGGACCTACGAGCAGTACTTC.